This T cell receptor beta chain was sequenced in a study of T cells in localized non-small cell lung cancer. General observations from the study: Tumor showed lower T cell clonality than uninvolved adjacent lung, where it was highest.

Notes on this clone: Its target is not known.

CDR3 length: 12 amino acids. Trimming removed 4 bases at V and 1 base at J, with 4 bases between. In germline, CDR1 is SGHAT, CDR2 FQNNGV. Repertoires were generated with immunoSEQ multiplex PCR, while TCRdb's copy carries only in-frame clones and drops some. The sample has roughly 35,000 clones, roughly 89% seen once; the top ten hold 7% to 7.5%. This specimen was peripheral blood, taken before any cancer treatment. This receptor was taken from a woman aged 40-75 years with stage I lung adenocarcinoma. V and J are TRBV11-2 and TRBJ1-1; no clear D. CDR3 in amino acids: CASSSGNTEAFF. CDR3 nucleotide sequence: TGTGCCAGCAGCTCAGGGAACACTGAAGCTTTCTTT.